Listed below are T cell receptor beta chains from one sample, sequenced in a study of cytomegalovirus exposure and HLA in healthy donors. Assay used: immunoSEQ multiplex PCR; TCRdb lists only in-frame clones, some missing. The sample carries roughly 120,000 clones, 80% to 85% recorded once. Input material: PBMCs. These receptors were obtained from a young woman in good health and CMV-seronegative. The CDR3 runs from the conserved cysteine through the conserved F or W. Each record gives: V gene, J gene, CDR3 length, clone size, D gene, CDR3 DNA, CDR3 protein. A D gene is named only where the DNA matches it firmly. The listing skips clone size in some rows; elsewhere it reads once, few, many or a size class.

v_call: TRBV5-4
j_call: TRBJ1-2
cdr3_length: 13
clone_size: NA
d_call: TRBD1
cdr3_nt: TGTGCCAGCAGCATGGACAGGGCCTATGGCTACACCTTC
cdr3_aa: CASSMDRAYGYTF

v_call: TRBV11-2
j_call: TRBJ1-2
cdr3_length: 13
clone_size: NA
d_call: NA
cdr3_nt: TGTGCCAGCAGCTTGTGGGAGTCCGGTGGCTACACCTTC
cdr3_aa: CASSLWESGGYTF

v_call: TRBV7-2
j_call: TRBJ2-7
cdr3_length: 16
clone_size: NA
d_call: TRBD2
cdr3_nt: TGTGCCAGCAGCTCTCAACCTACAGCGGGAGGTTACGAGCAGTACTTC
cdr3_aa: CASSSQPTAGGYEQYF

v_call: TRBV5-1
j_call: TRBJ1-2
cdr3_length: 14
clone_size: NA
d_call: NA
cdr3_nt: TGCGCCAGCAGCTTGGCCGGCGGAAACTATGGCTACACCTTC
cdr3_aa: CASSLAGGNYGYTF

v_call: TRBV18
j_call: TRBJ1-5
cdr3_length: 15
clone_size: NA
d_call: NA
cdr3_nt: TGTGCCAGCTCACCCGGGAGTTCTTCCAATCAGCCCCAGCATTTT
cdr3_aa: CASSPGSSSNQPQHF

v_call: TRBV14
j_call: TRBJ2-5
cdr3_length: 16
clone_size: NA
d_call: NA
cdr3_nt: TGTGCCAGCAGCCGTCTTCAGGGTCAGCCTAAGGAGACCCAGTACTTC
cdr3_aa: CASSRLQGQPKETQYF

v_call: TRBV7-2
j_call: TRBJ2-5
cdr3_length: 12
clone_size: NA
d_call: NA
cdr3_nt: TGTGCCAGCAGCCTGGTGCGGGAGACCCAGTACTTC
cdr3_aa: CASSLVRETQYF

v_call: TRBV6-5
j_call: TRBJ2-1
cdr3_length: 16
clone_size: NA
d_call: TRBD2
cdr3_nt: TGTGCCAGCAGTTACTCTCAGGTAGCGGGAGGGAATGAGCAGTTCTTC
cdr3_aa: CASSYSQVAGGNEQFF

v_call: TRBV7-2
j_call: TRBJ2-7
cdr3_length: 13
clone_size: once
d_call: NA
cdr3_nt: TGTGCCAGCAGCAGGGACAATGCCTACGAGCAGTACTTC
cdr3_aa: CASSRDNAYEQYF

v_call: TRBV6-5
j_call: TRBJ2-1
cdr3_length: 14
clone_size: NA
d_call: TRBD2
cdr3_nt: TGTGCCAGCAGTCTGGGACTAGCGGGCAATGAGCAGTTCTTC
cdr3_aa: CASSLGLAGNEQFF

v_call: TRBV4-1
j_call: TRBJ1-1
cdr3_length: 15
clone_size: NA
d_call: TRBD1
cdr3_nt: TGCGCCAGCAGCCCGCCGGGACAGATGAACACTGAAGCTTTCTTT
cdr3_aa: CASSPPGQMNTEAFF

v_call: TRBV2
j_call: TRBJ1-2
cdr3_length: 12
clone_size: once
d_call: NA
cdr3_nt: TGTGCCAGAGGACTTATTAACTATGGCTACACCTTC
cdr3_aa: CARGLINYGYTF

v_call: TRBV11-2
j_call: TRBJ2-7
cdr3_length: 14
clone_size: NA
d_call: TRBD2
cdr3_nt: TGTGCCAGCAAAGGGGGACTAGGGTCCCACGAGCAGTACTTC
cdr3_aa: CASKGGLGSHEQYF

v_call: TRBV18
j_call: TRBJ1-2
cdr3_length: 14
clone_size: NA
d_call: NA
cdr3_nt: TGTGCCAGCTCCCCAGGGGCCCTTGGCTATGGCTACACCTTC
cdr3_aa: CASSPGALGYGYTF

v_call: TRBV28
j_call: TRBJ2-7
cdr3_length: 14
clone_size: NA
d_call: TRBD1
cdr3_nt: TGTGCCAGCTTCGGACAGGGGGCTTCCTACGAGCAGTACTTC
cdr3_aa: CASFGQGASYEQYF

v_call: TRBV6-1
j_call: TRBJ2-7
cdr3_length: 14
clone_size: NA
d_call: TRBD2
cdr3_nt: TGTGCCAGCAGTGTGGGAGGGTCCTCCTACGAGCAGTACTTC
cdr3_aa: CASSVGGSSYEQYF

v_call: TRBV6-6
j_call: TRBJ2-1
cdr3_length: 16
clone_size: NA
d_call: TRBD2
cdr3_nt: TGTGCCAGCAGTTTACCTTGGACTAGCGGGAGAGGCGAGCAGTTCTTC
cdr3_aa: CASSLPWTSGRGEQFF

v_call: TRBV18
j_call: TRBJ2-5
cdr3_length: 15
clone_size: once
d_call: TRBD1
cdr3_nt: TGTGCCAGCTCACTCTTTTCTGGACAGGAAGAGACCCAGTACTTC
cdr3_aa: CASSLFSGQEETQYF

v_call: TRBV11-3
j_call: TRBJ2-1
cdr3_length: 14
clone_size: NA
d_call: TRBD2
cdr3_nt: TGTGCCAGCAGCGCCCGGACTAGCGGCAATGAGCAGTTCTTC
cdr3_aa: CASSARTSGNEQFF

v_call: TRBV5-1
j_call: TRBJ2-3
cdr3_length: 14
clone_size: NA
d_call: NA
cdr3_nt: TGCGCCAGCAGCTTGGACAGGACCACAGATACGCAGTATTTT
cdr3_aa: CASSLDRTTDTQYF

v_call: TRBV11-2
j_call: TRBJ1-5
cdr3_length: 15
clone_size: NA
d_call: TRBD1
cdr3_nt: TGTGCCAGCAGCTTGGGGACAGGGAATTTTCAGCCCCAGCATTTT
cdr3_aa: CASSLGTGNFQPQHF

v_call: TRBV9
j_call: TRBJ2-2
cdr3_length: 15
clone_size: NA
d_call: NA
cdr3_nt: TGTGCCAGCAGCGTAAATGGACAGAACACCGGGGAGCTGTTTTTT
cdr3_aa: CASSVNGQNTGELFF

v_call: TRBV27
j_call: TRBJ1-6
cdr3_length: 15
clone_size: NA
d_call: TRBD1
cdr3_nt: TGTGCCAGCAGTCGGACAGGGAGTTTTAATTCACCCCTCCACTTT
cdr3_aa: CASSRTGSFNSPLHF

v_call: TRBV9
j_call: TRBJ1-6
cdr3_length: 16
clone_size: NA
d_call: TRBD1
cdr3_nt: TGTGCCAGCACTAGTAGGGGGGACAGTTTTAATTCACCCCTCCACTTT
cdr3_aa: CASTSRGDSFNSPLHF

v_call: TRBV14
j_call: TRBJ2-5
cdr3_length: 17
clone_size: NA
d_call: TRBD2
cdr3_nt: TGTGCCAGCAGCCCGGGACTAGCGGGAGTGTTCGTCGGGACCCAGTACTTC
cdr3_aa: CASSPGLAGVFVGTQYF

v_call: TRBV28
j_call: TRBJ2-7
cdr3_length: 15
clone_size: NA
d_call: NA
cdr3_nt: TGTGCCAGCAGTTTGGGTATAGCTGGTCCTGGGGAGCAGTACTTC
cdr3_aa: CASSLGIAGPGEQYF

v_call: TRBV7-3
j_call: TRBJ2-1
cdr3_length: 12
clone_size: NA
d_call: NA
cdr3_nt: TGTGCCAGCAGTCAGACCGGGACAGAGCAGTTCTTC
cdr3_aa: CASSQTGTEQFF

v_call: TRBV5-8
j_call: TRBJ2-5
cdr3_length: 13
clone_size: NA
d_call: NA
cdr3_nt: TGTGCCAGCAGCCACAGGGTTTTGGAGACCCAGTACTTC
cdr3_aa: CASSHRVLETQYF

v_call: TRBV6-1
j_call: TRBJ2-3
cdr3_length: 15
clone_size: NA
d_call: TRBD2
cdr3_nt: TGTGCCAGCAGTGAACTGGCGGGAGACGTAGATACGCAGTATTTT
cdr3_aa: CASSELAGDVDTQYF

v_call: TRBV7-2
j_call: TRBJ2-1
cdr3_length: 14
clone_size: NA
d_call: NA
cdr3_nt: TGTGCCAGCAGCTGGCGTGGGCCCGGAGGGGAGCAGTTCTTC
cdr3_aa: CASSWRGPGGEQFF

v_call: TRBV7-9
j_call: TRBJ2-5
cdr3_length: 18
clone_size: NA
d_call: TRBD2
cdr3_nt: TGTTCCAGCAGCTTAAGACTAGCGGGAGCGCCTCTCCAAGAGACCCAGTACTTC
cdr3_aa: CSSSLRLAGAPLQETQYF

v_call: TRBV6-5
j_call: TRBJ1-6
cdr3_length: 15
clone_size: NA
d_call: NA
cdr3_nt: TGTGCCAGCAGTTACTGGACAGCAAATAATTCACCCCTCCACTTT
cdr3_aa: CASSYWTANNSPLHF

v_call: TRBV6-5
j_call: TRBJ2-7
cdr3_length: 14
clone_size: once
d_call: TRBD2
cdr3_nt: TGTGCCAGCAGTTACTCCGGGAGGTCCAACGAGCAGTACTTC
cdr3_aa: CASSYSGRSNEQYF

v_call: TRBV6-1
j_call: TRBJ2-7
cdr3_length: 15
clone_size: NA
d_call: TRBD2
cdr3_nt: TGTGCCAGCAGGGCGGGACTAGCGGAATTCTACGAGCAGTACTTC
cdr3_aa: CASRAGLAEFYEQYF

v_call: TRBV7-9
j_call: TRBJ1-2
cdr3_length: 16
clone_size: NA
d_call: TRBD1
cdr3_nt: TGTGCCAGCAGCTTAGTACAGGGGGCGGACATCTATGGCTACACCTTC
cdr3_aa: CASSLVQGADIYGYTF

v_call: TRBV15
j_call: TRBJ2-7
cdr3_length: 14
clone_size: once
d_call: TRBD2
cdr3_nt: TGTGCCACCAGCAGAGACCGCGGGGGGGACGAGCAGTACTTC
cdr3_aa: CATSRDRGGDEQYF

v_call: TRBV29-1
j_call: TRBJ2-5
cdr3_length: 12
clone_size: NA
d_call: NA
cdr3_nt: TGCAGCGTTGTAAGTGGGGCGGAGACCCAGTACTTC
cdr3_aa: CSVVSGAETQYF

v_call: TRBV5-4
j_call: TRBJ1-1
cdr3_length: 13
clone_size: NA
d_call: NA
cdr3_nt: TGTGCCAGCAGCCCGGGGGGAGACACTGAAGCTTTCTTT
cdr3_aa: CASSPGGDTEAFF

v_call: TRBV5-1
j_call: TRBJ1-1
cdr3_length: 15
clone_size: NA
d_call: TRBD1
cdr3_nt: TGCGCCAGCAGCTTGGTGACAGGGGGTAACACTGAAGCTTTCTTT
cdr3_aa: CASSLVTGGNTEAFF

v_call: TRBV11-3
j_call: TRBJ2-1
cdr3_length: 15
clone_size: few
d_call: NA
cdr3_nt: TGTGCCAGCAGCTTAGAGGCGGGTTCCTACAATGAGCAGTTCTTC
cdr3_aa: CASSLEAGSYNEQFF

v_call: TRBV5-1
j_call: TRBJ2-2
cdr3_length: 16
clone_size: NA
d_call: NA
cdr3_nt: TGCGCCAGCAGCTTGGTGGCGGGGTCGAACACCGGGGAGCTGTTTTTT
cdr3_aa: CASSLVAGSNTGELFF

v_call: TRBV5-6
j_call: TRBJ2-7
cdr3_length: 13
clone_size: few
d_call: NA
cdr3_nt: TGTGCCAGCAGCTTGGTCCACGGGAACGAGCAGTACTTC
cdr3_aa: CASSLVHGNEQYF

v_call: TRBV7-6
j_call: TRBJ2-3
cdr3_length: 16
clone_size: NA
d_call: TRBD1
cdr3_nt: TGTGCCAGCAGCTACCAGGGGGCGTATGTATCAGATACGCAGTATTTT
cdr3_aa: CASSYQGAYVSDTQYF

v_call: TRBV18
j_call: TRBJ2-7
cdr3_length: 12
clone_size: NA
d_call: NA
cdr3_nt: TGTGCCCGTTTCAGTAGCCCCTACGAGCAGTACTTC
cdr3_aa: CARFSSPYEQYF

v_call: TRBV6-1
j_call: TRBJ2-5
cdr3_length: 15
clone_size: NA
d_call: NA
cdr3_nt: TGTGCCAGCAGTGAACAGAGGACAGCTCAAGAGACCCAGTACTTC
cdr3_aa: CASSEQRTAQETQYF

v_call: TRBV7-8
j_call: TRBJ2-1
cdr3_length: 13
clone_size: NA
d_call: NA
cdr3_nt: TGTGCCAGCAGCTTAGAGAGCTACAATGAGCAGTTCTTC
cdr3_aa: CASSLESYNEQFF

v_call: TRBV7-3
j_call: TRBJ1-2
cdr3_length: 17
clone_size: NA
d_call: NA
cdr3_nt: TGTGCCAGCAGCTTAATCTCAGGGCAGACATTTCCCTATGGCTACACCTTC
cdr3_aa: CASSLISGQTFPYGYTF

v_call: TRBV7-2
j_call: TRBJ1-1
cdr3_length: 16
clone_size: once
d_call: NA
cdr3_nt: TGTGCCAGCAGCTTAGGAGGGGCCTACGGGGGGACTGAAGCTTTCTTT
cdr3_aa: CASSLGGAYGGTEAFF

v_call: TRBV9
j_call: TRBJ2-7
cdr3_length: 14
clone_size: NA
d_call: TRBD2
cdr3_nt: TGTGCCAGCAGCGCGGGGGGGCTAGCGAGCGAGCAGTACTTC
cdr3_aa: CASSAGGLASEQYF

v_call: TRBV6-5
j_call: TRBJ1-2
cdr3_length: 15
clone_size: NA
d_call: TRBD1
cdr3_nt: TGTGCCAGCAGTTTTTCCGGGACAGGGGGCGATGGCTACACCTTC
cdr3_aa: CASSFSGTGGDGYTF